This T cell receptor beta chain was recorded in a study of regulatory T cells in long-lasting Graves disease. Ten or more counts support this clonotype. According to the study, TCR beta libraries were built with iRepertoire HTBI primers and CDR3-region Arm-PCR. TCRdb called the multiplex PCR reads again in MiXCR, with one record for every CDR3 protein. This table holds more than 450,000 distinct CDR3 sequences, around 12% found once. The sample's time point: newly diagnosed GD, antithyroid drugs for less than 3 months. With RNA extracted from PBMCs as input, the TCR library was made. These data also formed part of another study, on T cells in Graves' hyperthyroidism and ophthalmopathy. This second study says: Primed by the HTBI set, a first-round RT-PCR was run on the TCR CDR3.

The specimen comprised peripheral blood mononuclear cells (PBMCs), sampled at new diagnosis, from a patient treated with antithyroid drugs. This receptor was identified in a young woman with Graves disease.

This CDR3 reads CASSFPSLAGGGTGELFF. The DNA for the CDR3 is TGTGCCAGCAGTTTTCCTTCTCTAGCGGGAGGCGGTACCGGGGAGCTGTTTTTT. V is TRBV28 and J is TRBJ2-2; 11 nucleotides line up with TRBD2. Germline V gives CDR1 MDHEN, CDR2 SYDVKM. The ends lost 3 bases at V and 5 bases at J; junction bases unmatched: 11. This CDR3 has 18 amino acids.